This is a list of T cell receptor beta chains from one sample in a study of monozygotic twins with cystic fibrosis. Using immunoSEQ multiplex PCR, the repertoire was profiled, and TCRdb retains in-frame clones only, with some absent. The table has some 21,000 clones, 75% to 95% seen once. Sample: blood. These receptors came from a girl under 10 years old with cystic fibrosis. CDR3s include the opening cysteine and the closing phenylalanine or tryptophan. The D gene is left open where the match is weak. Clone size is stated in some rows and not others, as once, few, many or a class when expanded.

TRBJ2-4	.	.	TRBV19	CASSWGLRGAKNIQYF	TGTGCCAGTAGTTGGGGTCTCCGGGGGGCCAAAAACATTCAGTACTTC
TRBJ1-1	.	once	TRBV6-5	CASSSQGKVNTEAFF	TGTGCCAGCAGCTCACAGGGAAAGGTGAACACTGAAGCTTTCTTT
TRBJ1-2	.	.	TRBV18	CASSPPRNYGYTF	TGTGCCAGCTCACCCCCCAGGAACTATGGCTACACCTTC
TRBJ2-3	.	.	TRBV12-5	CASGLKSGDTQYF	TGTGCTAGTGGTTTGAAAAGCGGAGATACGCAGTATTTT
TRBJ2-1	TRBD2	once	TRBV11-2	CASSYSGGRFEQFF	TGTGCCAGCAGCTACAGCGGGGGGCGGTTTGAGCAGTTCTTC
TRBJ2-1	.	.	TRBV28	CASAWGNEQFF	TGTGCCAGCGCGTGGGGCAATGAGCAGTTCTTC
TRBJ1-1	.	.	TRBV6-1	CASLRVRNTEAFF	TGTGCCAGCCTCAGGGTACGGAACACTGAAGCTTTCTTT
TRBJ2-7	TRBD1	.	TRBV14	CASARDRDSYEQYF	TGTGCCAGCGCCCGGGACAGGGACTCCTACGAGCAGTACTTC
TRBJ2-3	.	.	TRBV12-5	CASGLDSNTQYF	TGTGCTAGTGGCCTTGACTCCAATACGCAGTATTTT
TRBJ1-1	TRBD1	.	TRBV19	CASSGTALEAFF	TGTGCCAGTAGTGGGACAGCACTTGAAGCTTTCTTT
TRBJ1-5	.	.	TRBV6-1	CASKAGIDQPQHF	TGTGCCAGCAAGGCAGGGATTGATCAGCCCCAGCATTTT
TRBJ1-1	.	.	TRBV6-5	CASRDAGRPTEAFF	TGTGCCAGCAGAGATGCAGGGCGTCCCACTGAAGCTTTCTTT
TRBJ1-4	.	.	TRBV6-6	CASSYLGANEKLFF	TGTGCCAGCAGTTATCTAGGCGCGAATGAAAAACTGTTTTTT
TRBJ2-1	.	.	TRBV6-5	CASSRGGQAYNEQFF	TGTGCCAGCAGTCGCGGGGGCCAAGCTTACAATGAGCAGTTCTTC
TRBJ2-5	.	.	TRBV19	CASSISRDQETQYF	TGTGCCAGTAGTATTTCGAGGGACCAAGAGACCCAGTACTTC
TRBJ2-6	.	.	TRBV6-5	CASSARVAGANVLTF	TGTGCCAGCAGTGCTAGGGTGGCTGGGGCCAACGTCCTGACTTTC
TRBJ2-2	.	.	TRBV4-1	CASSPPPGILGNGELFF	TGCGCCAGCAGCCCACCTCCAGGGATCCTAGGGAACGGGGAGCTGTTTTTT
TRBJ1-6	TRBD1	.	TRBV5-6	CASSFIPGQGNSPLHF	TGTGCCAGCAGCTTTATACCGGGACAGGGGAATTCACCCCTCCACTTT
TRBJ2-7	.	.	TRBV19	CASSPSLGGSYEQYF	TGTGCCAGTAGCCCAAGTTTGGGCGGCTCCTACGAGCAGTACTTC
TRBJ2-7	.	.	TRBV7-2	CASSLGDNYEQYF	TGTGCCAGCAGCTTAGGGGACAACTACGAGCAGTACTTC
TRBJ1-4	.	.	TRBV9	CASSVGTDNEKLFF	TGTGCCAGCAGCGTAGGGACAGACAATGAAAAACTGTTTTTT
TRBJ1-5	.	.	TRBV7-5	CVRSLRAGAGTYSNQPQHF	TGTGTCAGAAGCTTAAGGGCGGGAGCGGGTACCTATAGCAATCAGCCCCAGCATTTT
TRBJ2-7	.	.	TRBV18	CASSPRSGNEQYF	TGTGCCAGCTCACCACGATCGGGGAACGAGCAGTACTTC
TRBJ2-4	TRBD2	.	TRBV20-1	CSANQREGWYF	TGCAGTGCGAATCAGCGGGAGGGGTGGTACTTC
TRBJ1-2	TRBD1	.	TRBV30	CAWDRDSKGYTF	TGTGCCTGGGATCGGGACAGCAAAGGCTACACCTTC
TRBJ2-7	.	.	TRBV28	CASSSSGVAYEQYF	TGTGCCAGCAGTTCCTCAGGGGTTGCCTACGAGCAGTACTTC
TRBJ1-1	.	.	TRBV2	CASSGELGNTEAFF	TGTGCCAGCAGTGGCGAGTTAGGGAACACTGAAGCTTTCTTT
TRBJ2-1	.	.	TRBV2	CASNWQGTYNEQFF	TGTGCCAGCAACTGGCAGGGTACCTACAATGAGCAGTTCTTC
TRBJ1-3	.	.	TRBV2	CASSDYRRSGNTIYF	TGTGCCAGCAGTGATTACAGACGCTCTGGAAACACCATATATTTT
TRBJ2-3	TRBD1	large	TRBV2	CASRGTGGGTDTQYF	TGTGCCAGCAGGGGGACAGGTGGAGGGACAGATACGCAGTATTTT
TRBJ2-2	TRBD1	.	TRBV19	CASRGQGAFTGELFF	TGTGCCAGTAGGGGACAGGGGGCTTTCACCGGGGAGCTGTTTTTT
TRBJ2-7	TRBD2	.	TRBV11-2	CASSFGGAGSYEQYF	TGTGCCAGCAGCTTCGGGGGGGCGGGATCCTACGAGCAGTACTTC
TRBJ2-7	.	.	TRBV19	CASGQGSGEQYF	TGTGCCAGTGGCCAGGGCTCTGGCGAGCAGTACTTC
TRBJ2-1	TRBD2	medium-sized	TRBV6-5	CASSYLAGSSYNEQFF	TGTGCCAGCAGTTACTTAGCGGGGAGCTCCTACAATGAGCAGTTCTTC
TRBJ1-1	.	.	TRBV9	CASSVGAGSGLNTEAFF	TGTGCCAGCAGCGTAGGCGCAGGGTCGGGTCTGAACACTGAAGCTTTCTTT
TRBJ2-1	TRBD1	.	TRBV4-1	CASSSGTGNYNEQFF	TGCGCCAGCAGCTCTGGGACAGGGAATTACAATGAGCAGTTCTTC
TRBJ2-3	TRBD2	.	TRBV27	CASSIQGLAGGPTDTQYF	TGTGCCAGCAGTATCCAAGGACTAGCGGGGGGGCCCACAGATACGCAGTATTTT
TRBJ1-2	TRBD1	.	TRBV15	CATSRGRTGVDGYTF	TGTGCCACCAGCAGGGGTCGGACAGGGGTCGATGGCTACACCTTC
TRBJ2-7	.	.	TRBV19	CASSIGYRSYEQYF	TGTGCCAGTAGTATAGGATACCGTTCCTACGAGCAGTACTTC
TRBJ1-2	TRBD1	.	TRBV6-1	CASSEAGTVNYGYTF	TGTGCCAGCAGTGAAGCGGGGACAGTCAACTATGGCTACACCTTC